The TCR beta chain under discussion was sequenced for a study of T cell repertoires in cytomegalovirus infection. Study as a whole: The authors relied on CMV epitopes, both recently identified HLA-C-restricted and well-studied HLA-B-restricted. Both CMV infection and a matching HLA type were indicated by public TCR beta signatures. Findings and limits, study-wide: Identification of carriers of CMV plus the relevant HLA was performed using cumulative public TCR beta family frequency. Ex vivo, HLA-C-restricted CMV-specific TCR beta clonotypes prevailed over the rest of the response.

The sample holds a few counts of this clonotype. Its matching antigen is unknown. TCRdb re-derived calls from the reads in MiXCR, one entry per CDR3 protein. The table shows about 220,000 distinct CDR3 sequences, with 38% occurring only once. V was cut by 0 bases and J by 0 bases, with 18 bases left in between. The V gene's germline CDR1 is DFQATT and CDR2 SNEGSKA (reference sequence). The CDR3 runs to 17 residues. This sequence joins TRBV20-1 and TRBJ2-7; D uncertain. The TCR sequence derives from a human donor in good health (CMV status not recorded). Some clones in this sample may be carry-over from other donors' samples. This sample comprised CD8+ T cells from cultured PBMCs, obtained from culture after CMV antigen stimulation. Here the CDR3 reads CSARDRLRAASSYEQYF. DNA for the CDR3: TGCAGTGCTAGAGATCGTCTTCGAGCAGCGAGCTCCTACGAGCAGTACTTC.